This TCR delta chain was retrieved from a study of γδ T cells in repeated Plasmodium falciparum infection. Flow sorting of PBMC yielded separate Vgamma9/Vdelta2+ and Vdelta2-negative gammadelta T cell populations for bulk repertoire analysis. TCRdb re-processed the multiplex PCR reads via CATT. The sample consists of around 50,000 delta-chain clones, 1.5% to 2% of them appearing once. A few counts support this clone. The protein recorded in TCRdb matches a much larger clone and deviates from this DNA's translation at residue 3, suggesting a read error; the protein here is obtained by translating the DNA. The trim removed 4 bases at V and 0 bases at J, leaving 12 bases unmatched. Germline assignment: CDR1 TVYSNPD and CDR2 GDNSRS (reference sequence). CDR3 length: 16 residues.

The specimen sequenced was gamma-delta T cells from blood. The chain has TRDV3 and TRDJ1; 9 bases line up with TRDD3. TCRdb carries no J gene annotation; the J gene was assigned here by matching the DNA with germline. This TCR was sampled from a pool of human donors (malaria-infected and uninfected, not separated). The CDR3 region is CASLSTGDTYTDKLIF. In DNA form, the CDR3 reads TGTGCCTCCTTATCCACCGGGGATACGTACACCGATAAACTCATCTTT. Complete variable domain (other parts from reference TRDV3 and TRDJ1): CDKVTQSSPDQTVASGSEVVLLCTYDTVYSNPDLFWYRIRPDYSFQFVFYGDNSRSEGADFTQGRFSVKHILTQKAFHLVISPVRTEDSATYYCASLSTGDTYTDKLIFGKGTRVTVEP.